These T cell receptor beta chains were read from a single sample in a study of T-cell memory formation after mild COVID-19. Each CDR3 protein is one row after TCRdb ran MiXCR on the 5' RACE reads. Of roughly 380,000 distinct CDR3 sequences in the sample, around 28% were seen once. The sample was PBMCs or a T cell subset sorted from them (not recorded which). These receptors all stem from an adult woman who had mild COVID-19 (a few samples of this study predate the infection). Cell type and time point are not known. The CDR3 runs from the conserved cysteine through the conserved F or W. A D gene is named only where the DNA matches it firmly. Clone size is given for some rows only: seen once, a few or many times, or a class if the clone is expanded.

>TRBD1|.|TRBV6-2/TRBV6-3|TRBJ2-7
CASSRSGTGHEQYF
TGTGCCAGCAGCCGCTCCGGGACAGGGCACGAGCAGTACTTC
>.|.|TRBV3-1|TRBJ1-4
CASSRQLATNEKLFF
TGTGCCAGCAGCCGACAGCTTGCAACTAATGAAAAACTGTTTTTT
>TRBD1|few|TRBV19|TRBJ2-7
CASSTSRTGSSYEQYF
TGTGCCAGTAGTACCTCCCGGACAGGGTCCTCCTACGAGCAGTACTTC
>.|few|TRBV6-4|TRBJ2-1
CASSETSINEQFF
TGTGCCAGCAGTGAAACTAGCATCAATGAGCAGTTCTTC
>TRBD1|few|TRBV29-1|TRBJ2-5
CSVEAGQGETQYF
TGCAGCGTTGAAGCGGGACAGGGAGAGACCCAGTACTTC
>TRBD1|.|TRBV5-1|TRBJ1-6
CASTRVNLWGQGARSPLHF
TGCGCCAGCACCCGCGTCAATCTCTGGGGACAGGGGGCTCGTTCACCCCTCCACTTT
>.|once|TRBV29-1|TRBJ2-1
CSVDGFKKGKWYNEQFF
TGCAGCGTTGATGGCTTCAAAAAGGGAAAGTGGTACAATGAGCAGTTCTTC
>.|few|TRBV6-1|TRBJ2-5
CASRGGGTETQYF
TGTGCCAGCAGGGGGGGTGGGACGGAGACCCAGTACTTC
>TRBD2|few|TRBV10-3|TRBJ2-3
CAISSRTSGRVDTQYF
TGTGCCATCAGTTCCAGGACTAGCGGGAGGGTGGATACGCAGTATTTT
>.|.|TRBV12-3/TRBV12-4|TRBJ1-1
CASSSRSTEAFF
TGTGCCAGCAGTTCCCGGAGCACTGAAGCTTTCTTT
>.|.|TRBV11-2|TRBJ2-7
CASSSEWANEQYF
TGTGCCAGCAGCTCAGAGTGGGCCAACGAGCAGTACTTC
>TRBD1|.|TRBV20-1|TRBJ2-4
CSARVRKQGQGAYIQYF
TGCAGTGCTAGAGTACGAAAACAGGGACAGGGGGCGTACATTCAGTACTTC
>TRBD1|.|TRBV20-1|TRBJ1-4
CSATDRGQNNEKLFF
TGCAGTGCTACGGACAGGGGGCAGAATAATGAAAAACTGTTTTTT
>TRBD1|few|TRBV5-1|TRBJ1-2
CASSPIPDRVGYTF
TGCGCCAGCAGCCCGATTCCTGACAGGGTTGGCTACACCTTC
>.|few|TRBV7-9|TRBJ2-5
CASSPILPTQETQYF
TGTGCCAGCAGCCCTATATTGCCTACACAAGAGACCCAGTACTTC
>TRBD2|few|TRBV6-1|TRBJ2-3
CASSGPGLGGGTQYF
TGTGCCAGCAGTGGACCGGGACTAGGGGGGGGTACGCAGTATTTT
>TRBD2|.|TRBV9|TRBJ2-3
CASSVEGAGGTTQYF
TGTGCCAGCAGCGTAGAAGGAGCGGGGGGAACTACGCAGTATTTT
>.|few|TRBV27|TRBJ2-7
CASSLSGIRTSEQYF
TGTGCCAGCAGTTTGTCCGGGATACGGACATCCGAGCAGTACTTC
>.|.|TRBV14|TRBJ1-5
CASSLPGSNQPQHF
TGTGCCAGCAGTCTACCAGGGAGCAATCAGCCCCAGCATTTT